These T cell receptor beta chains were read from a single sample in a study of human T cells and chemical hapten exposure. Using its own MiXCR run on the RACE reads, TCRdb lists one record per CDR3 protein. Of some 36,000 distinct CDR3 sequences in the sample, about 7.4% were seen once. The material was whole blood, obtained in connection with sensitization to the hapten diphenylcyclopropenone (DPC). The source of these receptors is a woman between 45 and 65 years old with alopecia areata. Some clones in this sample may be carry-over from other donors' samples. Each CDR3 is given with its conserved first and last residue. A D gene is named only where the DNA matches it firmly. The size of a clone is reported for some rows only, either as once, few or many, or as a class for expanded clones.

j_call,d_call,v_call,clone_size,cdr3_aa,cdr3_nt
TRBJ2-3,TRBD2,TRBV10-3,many,CATPGERELETSTDTQYF,TGTGCCACCCCGGGGGAGCGGGAGCTGGAAACTAGCACAGATACGCAGTATTTT
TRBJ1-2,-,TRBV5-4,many,CASSPDSYGYTF,TGTGCCAGCAGTCCGGACAGCTATGGCTACACCTTC
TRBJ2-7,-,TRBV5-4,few,CASSPFERPLDEQYF,TGTGCCAGCAGCCCTTTCGAGCGGCCCCTCGACGAGCAGTACTTC
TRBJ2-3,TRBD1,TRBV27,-,CASSTRQGSRTDTQYF,TGTGCCAGCAGTACGAGACAGGGGTCCCGCACAGATACGCAGTATTTT
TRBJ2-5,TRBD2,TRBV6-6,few,CASRGTSVRETQYF,TGTGCCAGCAGGGGAACTAGCGTCCGAGAGACCCAGTACTTC
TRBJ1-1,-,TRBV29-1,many,CSVEDRREAFF,TGCAGCGTTGAAGATAGGAGAGAAGCTTTCTTT
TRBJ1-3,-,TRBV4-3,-,CASSQVEGGNTIYF,TGCGCCAGCAGCCAAGTGGAGGGCGGAAACACCATATATTTC
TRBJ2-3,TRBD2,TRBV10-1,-,CASSAGGPDTQYF,TGCGCCAGCAGTGCGGGAGGGCCAGATACGCAGTATTTT
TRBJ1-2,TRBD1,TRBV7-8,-,CASSQDRVDYGYTF,TGTGCCAGCAGCCAGGACAGGGTGGACTATGGCTACACCTTC
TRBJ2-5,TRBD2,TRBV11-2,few,CASSLDRAGVTETQYF,TGTGCCAGCAGCTTAGATCGAGCGGGAGTTACGGAGACCCAGTACTTC